Sequencing of this T cell receptor beta chain was carried out in a study of T-cell memory formation after mild COVID-19. Background on the study: TCR clusters mostly belonged to single donors.

The study, taken as a whole, reports: The SARS-CoV-2 specificity of second-wave clones reaching peak at day 37 remained unverified.

About this clonotype itself: Its antigen is currently unknown.

This CDR3 is built from 13 residues. V was cut by 5 bases and J by 7 bases, with 12 bases left in between. Germline assignment: CDR1 DFQATT and CDR2 SNEGSKA (reference sequence). TCRdb reanalysed the 5' RACE reads using MiXCR and keeps one entry per CDR3 protein. The sample consists of a few hundred thousand distinct CDR3 sequences, roughly 8.2% of them appearing once. This sequence was found in a man younger than 35 who had mild COVID-19 (a few samples of this study predate the infection). Cell type and time point are not known. Sequencing was carried out using PBMCs or a T cell subset sorted from them (not recorded which). The rearrangement uses TRBV20-1 and TRBJ1-6; D gene uncertain. The CDR3 coding sequence is TGCAGTGCTCGGATAATGGAGAATTCACCCCTCCACTTT. As protein: CSARIMENSPLHF.